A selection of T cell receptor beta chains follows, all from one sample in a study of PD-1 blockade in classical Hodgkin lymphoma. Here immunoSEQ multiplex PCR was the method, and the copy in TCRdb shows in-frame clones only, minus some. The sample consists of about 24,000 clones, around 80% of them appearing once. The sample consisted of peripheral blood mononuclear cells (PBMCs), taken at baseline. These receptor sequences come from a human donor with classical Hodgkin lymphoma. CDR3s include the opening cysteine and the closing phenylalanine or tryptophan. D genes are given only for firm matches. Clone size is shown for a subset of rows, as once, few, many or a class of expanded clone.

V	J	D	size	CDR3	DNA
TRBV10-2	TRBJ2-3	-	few	CASSVPSTDTQYF	TGCGCCAGCAGTGTTCCTAGCACAGATACGCAGTATTTT
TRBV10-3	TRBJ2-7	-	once	CAISDSTYEQYF	TGTGCCATCAGTGACTCAACCTACGAGCAGTACTTC
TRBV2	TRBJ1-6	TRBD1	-	CASIKSGTDNSPLHF	TGTGCCAGCATCAAATCCGGGACAGATAATTCACCCCTCCACTTT
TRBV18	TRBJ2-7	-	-	CASSPRQDHEQYF	TGTGCCAGCTCCCCAAGACAGGACCACGAGCAGTACTTC
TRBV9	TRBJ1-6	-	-	CASSVGGVGSPLHF	TGTGCCAGCAGCGTAGGAGGGGTTGGCTCACCCCTCCACTTT
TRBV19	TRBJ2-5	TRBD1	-	CASSIGTGMETQYF	TGTGCCAGTAGTATCGGGACAGGGATGGAGACCCAGTACTTC
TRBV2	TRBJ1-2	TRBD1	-	CASSLNRGNYGYTF	TGTGCCAGCAGTCTAAACAGGGGTAACTATGGCTACACCTTC
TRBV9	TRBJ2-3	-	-	CASSVGPSSGDTQYF	TGTGCCAGCAGCGTAGGGCCTAGTTCAGGAGATACGCAGTATTTT
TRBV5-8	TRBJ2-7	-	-	CASSLAGTPGF	TGTGCCAGCAGCTTGGCGGGGACGCCTGGTTTC
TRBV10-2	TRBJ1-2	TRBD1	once	CASRPGGQNYGYTF	TGCGCCAGCAGGCCCGGGGGACAGAACTATGGCTACACCTTC
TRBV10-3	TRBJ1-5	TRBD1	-	CAISGGQAAQPQHF	TGTGCCATCAGTGGTGGACAGGCGGCTCAGCCCCAGCATTTT
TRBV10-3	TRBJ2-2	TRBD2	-	CAITSGANTGELFF	TGTGCCATTACTAGCGGGGCGAACACCGGGGAGCTGTTTTTT
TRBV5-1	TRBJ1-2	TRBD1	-	CASSNGTGRTYGYTF	TGCGCCAGCAGCAACGGGACAGGGAGAACCTATGGCTACACCTTC
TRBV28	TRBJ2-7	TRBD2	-	CASSSPAGVGSYEQYF	TGTGCCAGCAGTTCCCCTGCGGGGGTAGGCTCCTACGAGCAGTACTTC
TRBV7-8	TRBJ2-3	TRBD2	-	CASSLDTGTSGTQYF	TGTGCCAGCAGCTTAGATACCGGCACTAGCGGGACGCAGTATTTT
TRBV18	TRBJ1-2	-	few	CASSAGNGYTF	TGTGCCAGCTCAGCGGGAAACGGCTACACCTTC
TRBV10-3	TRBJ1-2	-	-	CAISESYGTERGYTF	TGTGCCATCAGTGAGTCGTATGGGACCGAGAGGGGCTACACCTTC
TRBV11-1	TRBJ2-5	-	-	CASSLGRWETQYF	TGTGCCAGCAGCTTAGGCAGGTGGGAGACCCAGTACTTC
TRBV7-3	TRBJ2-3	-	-	CASSSSGPTDTQYF	TGTGCCAGCAGCTCCTCCGGCCCCACAGATACGCAGTATTTT
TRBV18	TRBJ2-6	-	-	CASSASSGANVLTF	TGTGCCAGCTCAGCCAGCTCTGGGGCCAACGTCCTGACTTTC
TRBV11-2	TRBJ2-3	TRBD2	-	CASSPGTSGTDTQYF	TGTGCCAGCAGCCCCGGGACTAGCGGGACAGATACGCAGTATTTT
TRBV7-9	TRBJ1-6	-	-	CASSLGGPGGNHSPLHF	TGTGCCAGCAGCTTAGGGGGTCCTGGGGGCAATCATTCACCCCTCCACTTT
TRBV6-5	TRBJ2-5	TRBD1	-	CASSYPLTGGQETQYF	TGTGCCAGCAGTTACCCCTTGACAGGGGGGCAAGAGACCCAGTACTTC
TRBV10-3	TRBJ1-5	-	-	CAIRGTINQPQHF	TGTGCCATCAGGGGGACAATAAATCAGCCCCAGCATTTT
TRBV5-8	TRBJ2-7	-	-	CASSKDRIISYEQYF	TGTGCCAGCAGCAAGGACCGGATAATCTCCTACGAGCAGTACTTC
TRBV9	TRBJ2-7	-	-	CASSVGAGELEQYF	TGTGCCAGCAGCGTAGGGGCAGGGGAACTCGAGCAGTACTTC
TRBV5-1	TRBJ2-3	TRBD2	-	CASSLGASGGVTDTQYF	TGCGCCAGCAGCTTGGGTGCGAGCGGGGGGGTCACAGATACGCAGTATTTT
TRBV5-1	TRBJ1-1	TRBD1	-	CASSLEGQSLKAFF	TGCGCCAGCAGCTTGGAGGGACAGAGTTTAAAAGCTTTCTTT
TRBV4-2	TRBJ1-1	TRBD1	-	CASSQNRQGAFF	TGTGCCAGCAGCCAAAATAGACAGGGAGCTTTCTTT
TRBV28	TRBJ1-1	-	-	CASSLQGTEAFF	TGTGCCAGCAGTCTACAGGGAACTGAAGCTTTCTTT
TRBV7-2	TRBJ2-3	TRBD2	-	CASSFGTSTATQYF	TGTGCCAGCAGCTTCGGGACTAGCACGGCGACGCAGTATTTT
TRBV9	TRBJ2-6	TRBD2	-	CASSVNPGGSGANVLTF	TGTGCCAGCAGCGTAAACCCGGGGGGCTCTGGGGCCAACGTCCTGACTTTC
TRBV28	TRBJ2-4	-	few	CASSRPRGAKNIQYF	TGTGCCAGCAGCCGGCCACGGGGGGCCAAAAACATTCAGTACTTC
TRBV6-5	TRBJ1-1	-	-	CASSYSTLGTEAFF	TGTGCCAGCAGTTACTCTACATTGGGCACTGAAGCTTTCTTT
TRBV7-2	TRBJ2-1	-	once	CASSLVSDSYNEQFF	TGTGCCAGCAGCTTAGTCAGCGACTCCTACAATGAGCAGTTCTTC
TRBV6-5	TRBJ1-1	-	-	CASSYSSGMNTEAFF	TGTGCCAGCAGTTACTCGTCAGGGATGAACACTGAAGCTTTCTTT
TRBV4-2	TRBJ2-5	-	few	CASSPELSVQTQYF	TGTGCCAGCAGCCCAGAACTTAGCGTTCAGACCCAGTACTTC
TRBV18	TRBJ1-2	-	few	CASSPSWGIRTNYGYTF	TGTGCCAGCTCACCGTCGTGGGGGATCCGGACAAACTATGGCTACACCTTC
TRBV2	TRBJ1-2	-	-	CASNTGYYGYTF	TGTGCCAGCAATACGGGGTACTATGGCTACACCTTC
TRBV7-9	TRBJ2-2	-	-	CASSQIRGTNTGELFF	TGTGCCAGCAGCCAGATTCGGGGAACGAACACCGGGGAGCTGTTTTTT
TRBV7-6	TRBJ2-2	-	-	CASSPAGELFF	TGTGCCAGCAGCCCGGCCGGGGAGCTGTTTTTT
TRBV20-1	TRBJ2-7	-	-	CSARASYEQYF	TGCAGTGCTAGGGCATCCTACGAGCAGTACTTC
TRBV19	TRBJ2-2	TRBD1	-	CASSLRWDRLNTGELFF	TGTGCCAGTAGTCTCCGTTGGGACAGGTTGAACACCGGGGAGCTGTTTTTT